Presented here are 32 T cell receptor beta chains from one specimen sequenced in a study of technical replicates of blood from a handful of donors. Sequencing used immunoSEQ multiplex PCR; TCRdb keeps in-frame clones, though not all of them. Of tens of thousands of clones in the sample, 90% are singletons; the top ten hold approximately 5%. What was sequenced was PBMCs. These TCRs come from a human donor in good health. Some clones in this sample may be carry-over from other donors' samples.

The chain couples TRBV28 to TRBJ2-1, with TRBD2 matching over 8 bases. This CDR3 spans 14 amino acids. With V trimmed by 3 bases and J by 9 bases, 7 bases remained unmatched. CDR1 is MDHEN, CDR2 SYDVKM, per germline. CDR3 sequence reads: CASSLSGGPSEQFF. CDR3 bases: TGTGCCAGCAGTTTGAGCGGGGGCCCTAGTGAGCAGTTCTTC. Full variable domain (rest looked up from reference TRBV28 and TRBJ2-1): DVKVTQSSRYLVKRTGEKVFLECVQDMDHENMFWYRQDPGLGLRLIYFSYDVKMKEKGDIPEGYSVSREKKERFSLILESASTNQTSMYLCASSLSGGPSEQFFGPGTRLTVL.

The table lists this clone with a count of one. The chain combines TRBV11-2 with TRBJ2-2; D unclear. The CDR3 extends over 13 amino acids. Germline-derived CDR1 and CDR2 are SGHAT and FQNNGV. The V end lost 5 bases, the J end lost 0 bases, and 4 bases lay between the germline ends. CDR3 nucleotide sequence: TGTGCCAGCAGCCCCACGAACACCGGGGAGCTGTTTTTT. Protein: CASSPTNTGELFF.

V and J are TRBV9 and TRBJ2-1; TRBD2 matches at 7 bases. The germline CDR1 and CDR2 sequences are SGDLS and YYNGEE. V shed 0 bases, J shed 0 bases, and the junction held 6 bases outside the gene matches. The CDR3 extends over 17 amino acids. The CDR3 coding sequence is TGTGCCAGCAGCGTAGAGAAAGCGGGAACCTCCTACAATGAGCAGTTCTTC. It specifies CASSVEKAGTSYNEQFF.

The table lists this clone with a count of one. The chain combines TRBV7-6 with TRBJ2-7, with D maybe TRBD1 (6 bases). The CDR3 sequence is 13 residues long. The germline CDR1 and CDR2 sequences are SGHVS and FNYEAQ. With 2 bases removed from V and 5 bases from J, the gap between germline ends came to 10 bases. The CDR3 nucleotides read TGTGCCAGCAGCTTACAACAGGGCAACGAGCAGTACTTC. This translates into CASSLQQGNEQYF.

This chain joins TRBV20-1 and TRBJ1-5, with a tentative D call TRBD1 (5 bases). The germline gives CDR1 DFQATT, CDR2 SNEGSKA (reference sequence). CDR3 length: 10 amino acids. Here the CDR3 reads CTDQGQPQHF. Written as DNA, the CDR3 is TGCACCGATCAGGGACAGCCCCAGCATTTT.

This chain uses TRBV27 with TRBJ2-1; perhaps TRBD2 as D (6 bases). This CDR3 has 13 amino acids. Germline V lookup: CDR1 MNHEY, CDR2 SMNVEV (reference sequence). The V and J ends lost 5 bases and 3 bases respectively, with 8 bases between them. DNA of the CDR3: TGTGCCAGCAGTCCTAGCGACTACAATGAGCAGTTCTTC. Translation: CASSPSDYNEQFF.

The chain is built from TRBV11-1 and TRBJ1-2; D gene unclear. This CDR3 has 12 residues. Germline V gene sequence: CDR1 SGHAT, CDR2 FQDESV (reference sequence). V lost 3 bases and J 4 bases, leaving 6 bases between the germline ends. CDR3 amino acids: CASSFGSYGYTF. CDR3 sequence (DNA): TGTGCCAGCAGCTTCGGGAGCTATGGCTACACCTTC. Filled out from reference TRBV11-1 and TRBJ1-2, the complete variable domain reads EAEVAQSPRYKITEKSQAVAFWCDPISGHATLYWYRQILGQGPELLVQFQDESVVDDSQLPKDRFSAERLKGVDSTLKIQPAELGDSAMYLCASSFGSYGYTFGSGTRLTVV.

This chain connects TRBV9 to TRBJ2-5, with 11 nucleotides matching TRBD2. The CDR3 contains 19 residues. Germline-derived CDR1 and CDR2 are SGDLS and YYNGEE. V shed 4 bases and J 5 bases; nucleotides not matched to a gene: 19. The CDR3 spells CASSPGPYGASGGRETQYF. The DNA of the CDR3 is TGTGCCAGCAGCCCCGGCCCTTACGGGGCTAGCGGGGGGCGGGAGACCCAGTACTTC.

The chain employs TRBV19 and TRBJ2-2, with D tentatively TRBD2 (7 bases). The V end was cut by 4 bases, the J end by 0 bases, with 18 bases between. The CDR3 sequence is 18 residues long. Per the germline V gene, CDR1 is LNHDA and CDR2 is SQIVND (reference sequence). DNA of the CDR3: TGTGCCAGTAGTAACCCAGGATGGGGGGGCCCGAACACCGGGGAGCTGTTTTTT. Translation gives CASSNPGWGGPNTGELFF.

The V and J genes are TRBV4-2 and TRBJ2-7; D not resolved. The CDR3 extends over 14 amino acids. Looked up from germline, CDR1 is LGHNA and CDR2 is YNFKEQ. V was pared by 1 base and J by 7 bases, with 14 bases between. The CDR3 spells CASSQGGTLVEQYF. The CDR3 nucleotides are TGTGCCAGCAGCCAAGGTGGCACCCTAGTGGAGCAGTACTTC.

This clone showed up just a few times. The CDR3 coding sequence is TGCACCAGCAGCCAGGACAGGGATTTTGAAGCTTTCTTT. It is translated as CTSSQDRDFEAFF. The genes are TRBV1 and TRBJ1-1; the D segment call TRBD1 is taken from the table without a DNA check. TRBV1 corresponds to a pseudogene. CDR3 length equals 13 residues.

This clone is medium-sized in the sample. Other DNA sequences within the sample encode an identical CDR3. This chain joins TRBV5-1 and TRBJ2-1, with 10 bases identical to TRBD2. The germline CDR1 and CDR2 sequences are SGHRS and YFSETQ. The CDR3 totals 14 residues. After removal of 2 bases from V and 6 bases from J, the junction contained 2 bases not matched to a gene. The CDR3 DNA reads TGCGCCAGCAGCTTAGCGGGAGGGTTCAATGAGCAGTTCTTC. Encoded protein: CASSLAGGFNEQFF.

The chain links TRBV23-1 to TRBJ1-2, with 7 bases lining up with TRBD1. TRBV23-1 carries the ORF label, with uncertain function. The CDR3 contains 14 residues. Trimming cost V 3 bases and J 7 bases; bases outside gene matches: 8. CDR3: CASSHITGEPGYTF. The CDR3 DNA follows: TGCGCCAGCAGTCACATCACAGGGGAACCTGGCTACACCTTC.

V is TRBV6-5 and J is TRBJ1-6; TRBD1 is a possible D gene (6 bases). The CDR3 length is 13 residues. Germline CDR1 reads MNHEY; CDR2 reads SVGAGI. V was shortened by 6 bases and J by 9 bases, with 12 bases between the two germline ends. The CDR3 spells CASRTGFRSPLHF. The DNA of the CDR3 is TGTGCCAGCAGAACAGGGTTCCGTTCACCCCTCCACTTT.

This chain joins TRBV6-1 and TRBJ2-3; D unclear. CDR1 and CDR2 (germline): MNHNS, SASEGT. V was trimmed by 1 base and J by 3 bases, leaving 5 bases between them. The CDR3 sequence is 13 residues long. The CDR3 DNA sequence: TGTGCCAGCAGTGAAGTAATGACAGATACGCAGTATTTT. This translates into CASSEVMTDTQYF.

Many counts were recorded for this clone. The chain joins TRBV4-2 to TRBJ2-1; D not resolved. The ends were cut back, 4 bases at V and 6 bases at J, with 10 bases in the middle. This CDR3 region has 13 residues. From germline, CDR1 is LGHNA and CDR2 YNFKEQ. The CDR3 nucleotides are TGTGCCAGCAGCCTTGGCCCTCTCAATGAGCAGTTCTTC. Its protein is CASSLGPLNEQFF.

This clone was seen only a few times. The CDR3 DNA reads as TGCAGCGTTGAGTTCTCCGATGAAAAACTGTTTTTT. Translated, it gives CSVEFSDEKLFF. The chain links TRBV29-1 to TRBJ1-4; D is uncertain. Trimming took off 3 bases at V and 6 bases at J, with 8 bases between the two ends. CDR1 is SQVTM and CDR2 is ANQGSEA in the germline V gene. This CDR3 has 12 residues.

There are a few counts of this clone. CDR3 bases: TGTGCCAGCAGCGACCGACAGGGTAGCACCGGGGAGCTGTTTTTT. Protein: CASSDRQGSTGELFF. The rearrangement uses TRBV7-2 and TRBJ2-2; 7 nucleotides agree with TRBD1. V was pared by 5 bases and J by 4 bases, with 7 bases of the junction left unmatched. The CDR3 runs to 15 residues. Looked up from germline, CDR1 is SGHTA and CDR2 is FQGNSA. Based on the CDR3 plus reference TRBV7-2 and TRBJ2-2, the full variable domain is GAGVSQSPSNKVTEKGKDVELRCDPISGHTALYWYRQSLGQGLEFLIYFQGNSAPDKSGLPSDRFSAERTGGSVSTLTIQRTQQEDSAVYLCASSDRQGSTGELFFGEGSRLTVL.

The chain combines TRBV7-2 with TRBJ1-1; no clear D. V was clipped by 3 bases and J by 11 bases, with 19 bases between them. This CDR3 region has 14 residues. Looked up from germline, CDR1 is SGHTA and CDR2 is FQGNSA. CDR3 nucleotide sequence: TGTGCCAGCAGCTTGTCTCCCTCCCCCGTCGGGGCTTTCTTT. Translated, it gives CASSLSPSPVGAFF.

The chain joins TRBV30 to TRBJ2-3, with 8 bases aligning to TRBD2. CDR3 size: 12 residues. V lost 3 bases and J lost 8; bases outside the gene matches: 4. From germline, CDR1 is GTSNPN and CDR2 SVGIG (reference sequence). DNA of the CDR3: TGTGCCTGGAGGGAAACTAGCGGTACGCAGTATTTT. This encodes CAWRETSGTQYF.

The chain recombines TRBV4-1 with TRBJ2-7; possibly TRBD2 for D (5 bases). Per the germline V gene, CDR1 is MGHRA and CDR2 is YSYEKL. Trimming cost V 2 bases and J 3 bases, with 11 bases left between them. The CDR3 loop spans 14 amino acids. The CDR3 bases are TGCGCCAGCAGCCAATACGGGAAAGACTACGAGCAGTACTTC. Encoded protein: CASSQYGKDYEQYF.

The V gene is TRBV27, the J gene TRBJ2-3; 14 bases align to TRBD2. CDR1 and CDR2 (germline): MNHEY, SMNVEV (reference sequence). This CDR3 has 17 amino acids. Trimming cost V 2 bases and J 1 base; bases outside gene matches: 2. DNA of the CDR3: TGTGCCAGCAGTTTAGGACTAGCGGGAGGTCGCACAGATACGCAGTATTTT. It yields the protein CASSLGLAGGRTDTQYF.

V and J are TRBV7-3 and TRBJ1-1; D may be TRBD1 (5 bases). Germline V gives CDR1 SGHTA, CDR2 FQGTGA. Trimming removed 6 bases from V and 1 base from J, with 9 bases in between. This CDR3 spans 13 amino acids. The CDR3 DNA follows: TGTGCCAGCAGGCGGGGCGGGAACACTGAAGCTTTCTTT. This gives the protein CASRRGGNTEAFF.

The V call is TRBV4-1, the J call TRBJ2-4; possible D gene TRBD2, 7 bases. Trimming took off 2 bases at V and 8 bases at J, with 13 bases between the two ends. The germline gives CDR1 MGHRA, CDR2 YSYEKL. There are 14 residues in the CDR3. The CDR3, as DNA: TGCGCCAGCAGCCAAATACAGGGAGGGGACATTCAGTACTTC. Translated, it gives CASSQIQGGDIQYF.

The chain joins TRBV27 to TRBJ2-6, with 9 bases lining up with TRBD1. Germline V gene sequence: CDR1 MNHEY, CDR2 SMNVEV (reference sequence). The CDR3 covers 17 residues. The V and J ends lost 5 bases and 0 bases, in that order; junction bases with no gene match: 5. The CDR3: CASSAGTGYSGANVLTF. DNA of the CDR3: TGTGCCAGCAGTGCCGGGACAGGGTACTCTGGGGCCAACGTCCTGACTTTC.

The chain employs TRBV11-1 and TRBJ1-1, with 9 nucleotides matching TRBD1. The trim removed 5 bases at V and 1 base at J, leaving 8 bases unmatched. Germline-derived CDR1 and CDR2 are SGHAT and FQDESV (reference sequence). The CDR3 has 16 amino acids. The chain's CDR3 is CASSPRDRVRNTEAFF. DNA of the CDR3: TGTGCCAGCAGCCCAAGGGACAGGGTAAGGAACACTGAAGCTTTCTTT.

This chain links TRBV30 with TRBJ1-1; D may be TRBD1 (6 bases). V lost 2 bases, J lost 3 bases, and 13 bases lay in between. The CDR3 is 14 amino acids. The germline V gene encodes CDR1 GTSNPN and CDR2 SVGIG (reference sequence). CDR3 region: CAWSRQVGYTEAFF. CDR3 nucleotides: TGTGCCTGGAGTCGACAGGTTGGGTACACTGAAGCTTTCTTT.

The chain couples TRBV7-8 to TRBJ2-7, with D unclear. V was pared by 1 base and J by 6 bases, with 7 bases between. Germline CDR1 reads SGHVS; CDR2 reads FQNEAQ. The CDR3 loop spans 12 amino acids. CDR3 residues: CASSLEQTEQYF. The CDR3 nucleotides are TGTGCCAGCAGCTTAGAGCAAACCGAGCAGTACTTC.

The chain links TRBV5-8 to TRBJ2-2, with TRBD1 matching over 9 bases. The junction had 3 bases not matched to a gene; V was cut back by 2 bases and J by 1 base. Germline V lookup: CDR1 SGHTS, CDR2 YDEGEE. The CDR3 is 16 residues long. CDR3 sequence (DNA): TGTGCCAGCAGCTTACCGGGACAGGGGAACACCGGGGAGCTGTTTTTT. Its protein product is CASSLPGQGNTGELFF.

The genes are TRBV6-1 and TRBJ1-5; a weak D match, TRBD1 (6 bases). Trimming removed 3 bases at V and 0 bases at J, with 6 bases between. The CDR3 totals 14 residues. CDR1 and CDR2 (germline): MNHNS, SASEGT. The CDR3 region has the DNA TGTGCCAGCAGTGAGACAGGTAGCAATCAGCCCCAGCATTTT. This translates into CASSETGSNQPQHF.

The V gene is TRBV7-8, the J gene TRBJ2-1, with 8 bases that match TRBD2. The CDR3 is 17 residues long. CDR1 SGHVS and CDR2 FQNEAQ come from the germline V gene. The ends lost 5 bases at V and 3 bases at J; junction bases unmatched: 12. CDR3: CASSPRGIAGIYNEQFF. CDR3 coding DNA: TGTGCCAGCAGCCCTAGGGGGATAGCGGGGATCTACAATGAGCAGTTCTTC.

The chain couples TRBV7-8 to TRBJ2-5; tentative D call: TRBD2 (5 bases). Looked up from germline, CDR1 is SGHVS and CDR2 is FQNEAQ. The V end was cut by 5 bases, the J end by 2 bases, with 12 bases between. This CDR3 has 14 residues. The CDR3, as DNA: TGTGCCAGCAGCCCGTCTAGGAGGCAAGAGACCCAGTACTTC. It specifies CASSPSRRQETQYF. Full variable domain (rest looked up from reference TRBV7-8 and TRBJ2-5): GAGVSQSPRYKVAKRGQDVALRCDPISGHVSLFWYQQALGQGPEFLTYFQNEAQLDKSGLPSDRFFAERPEGSVSTLKIQRTQQEDSAVYLCASSPSRRQETQYFGPGTRLLVL.